Described below is a single T cell receptor beta chain sequence and its context. The antigen it recognizes is unknown. One base away there is no much larger clone; base qualities are not given. This entry comes from a study of blood T cell repertoires in COVID-19 (dated by TCRdb to about 2020). Study-wide context: Samples covering the acute and convalescent phases of COVID-19 were provided by collaborators in the United States, Italy and Spain. A freely available public database, intended as a resource for researchers studying the immune response to SARS-CoV-2, is where the repertoires were released. The prospective study material was composed of cDNA or gDNA derived from T cells, B-cell-depleted T cells, or PBMCs. A de-identified subject ID, COVID-19 status, age in years and sex were almost always included in the sample metadata. The samples were drawn from the first 160 participants of the ongoing ImmuneRACE study and from about 1,200 subjects provided by 6 global collaborators. Subjects who had been exposed to COVID-19, were actively infected with it, or had recovered from it provided the deeply sampled blood TCRbeta repertoires that made up the dataset. Where HLA class I and class II types were available, the types were taken from metadata supplied by the sample provider, not from assay-based typing.

Whole blood was collected in K2EDTA tubes by collaborating institutions according to the institutions' own protocols. Collaborator samples were shipped for TCRbeta analysis as frozen whole blood, isolated PBMCs, or DNA extracted from either sample type. Results the study describes overall, beyond this receptor: Clinical and demographic metadata were provided uncurated, with the amount varying by source and participant.

The CDR3, from cysteine to phenylalanine, totals 16 residues. Only the CDR3 region is kept as DNA, spanning 48 bases read in frame from base 1. Looking up the germline V gene (reference sequence) yields CDR1 SEHNR and CDR2 FQNEAQ. Trimming costs V 5 bases and J 0 bases, and their ends lie 17 bases apart. TCRbeta CDR3 regions were amplified from genomic DNA using the immunoSEQ Assay, a bias-controlled multiplex PCR. Under the source paper's analysis protocol: The number of nucleated cells in each sample was estimated from the amplification of reference gene primers within the assay. Sequence reads were collapsed and filtered to measure the absolute abundance of every unique TCRbeta CDR3 rearrangement. For each sample, productive Simpson clonality was calculated as the square root of Simpson's diversity index over productive rearrangements. Not all clones reach the TCRdb copy of this immuneACCESS table, which keeps in-frame sequences only. Checked studies attribute under half of the gap to unresolved V genes and leave the rest unexplained. The DNA gave D and trimming, while V, J and clone size come from that table. This sample holds about 250,000 clones; approximately 86% were observed only once. Of the sample, 0.65% to 0.95% is held by the ten largest clones.

The chain uses TRBV7-9 and TRBJ2-7; there is no confident call for the D gene. This TCR was recovered from a woman aged 30 to 39 with acute or convalescent COVID-19. The sequenced material came from peripheral blood. DNA sequence: TGTGCCAGCAGCCGTAGCACGACTGCAGACTCCTACGAGCAGTACTTC. It is translated as CASSRSTTADSYEQYF.